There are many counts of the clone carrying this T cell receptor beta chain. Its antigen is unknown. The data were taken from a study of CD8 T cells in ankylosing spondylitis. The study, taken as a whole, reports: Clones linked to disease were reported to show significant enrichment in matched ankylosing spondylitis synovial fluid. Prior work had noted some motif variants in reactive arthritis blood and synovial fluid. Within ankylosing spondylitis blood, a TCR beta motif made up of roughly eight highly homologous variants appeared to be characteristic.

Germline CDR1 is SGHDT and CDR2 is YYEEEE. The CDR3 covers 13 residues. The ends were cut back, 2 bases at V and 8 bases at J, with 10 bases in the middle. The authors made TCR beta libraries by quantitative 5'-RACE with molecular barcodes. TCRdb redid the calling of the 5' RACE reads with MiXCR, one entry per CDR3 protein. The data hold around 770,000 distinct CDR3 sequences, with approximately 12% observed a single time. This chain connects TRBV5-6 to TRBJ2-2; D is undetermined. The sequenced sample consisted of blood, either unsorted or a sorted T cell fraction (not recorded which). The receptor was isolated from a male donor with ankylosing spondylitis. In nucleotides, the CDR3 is TGTGCCAGCAGCTTCGCGGTACCTGGGGAGCTGTTTTTT. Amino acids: CASSFAVPGELFF.